The 3 T cell receptor beta chains reported below all come from one sample, sequenced in a study of early stage breast cancer tumors. Clones were sequenced by immunoSEQ multiplex PCR, and TCRdb holds only the in-frame ones, with some missing. Of 10,000 to 11,000 clones listed, about 80% are singletons. Source material: breast tumor tissue. These receptors originate from a person aged 70 to 85 with breast cancer.

This clone was counted between two and nine times. V and J are TRBV30 and TRBJ1-2, with D hard to call. Germline lookup yields CDR1 GTSNPN and CDR2 SVGIG (reference sequence). Trimming cost V 1 base and J 8 bases, with 14 bases left between them. This CDR3 region has 13 residues. The CDR3 coding sequence is TGTGCCTGGAGTGATTCCCCTTGGCGGGGCTACACCTTC. It translates to CAWSDSPWRGYTF.

The gene calls are TRBV7-8 and TRBJ2-3; 9 bases fit TRBD2. This CDR3 region has 17 residues. Germline assignment: CDR1 SGHVS and CDR2 FQNEAQ. V was clipped by 4 bases and J by 7 bases; unmatched bases: 15. CDR3 in amino acids: CASSWGRRLADIYTQYF. The CDR3 coding sequence is TGTGCCAGCAGCTGGGGGCGCCGACTAGCGGATATTTATACGCAGTATTTT.

The chain joins TRBV18 to TRBJ2-7, with 7 bases lining up with TRBD1. The CDR3 totals 13 residues. From germline, CDR1 is KGHSH and CDR2 LQKENI. Trimming removed 5 bases from V and 2 bases from J; junction bases left unmatched: 3. The CDR3 region has the DNA TGTGCCAGCTCAAAGGGACAGACCTACGAGCAGTACTTC. Its protein is CASSKGQTYEQYF. Complete variable domain (other parts from reference TRBV18 and TRBJ2-7): NAGVMQNPRHLVRRRGQEARLRCSPMKGHSHVYWYRQLPEEGLKFMVYLQKENIIDESGMPKERFSAEFPKEGPSILRIQQVVRGDSAAYFCASSKGQTYEQYFGPGTRLTVT.